A selection of T cell receptor beta chains follows, all from one sample in a study of ipilimumab plus nivolumab after autologous stem cell transplantation. Assay: immunoSEQ multiplex PCR; the TCRdb copy retains only in-frame clones and omits some. This repertoire shows roughly 16,000 clones, 65% to 80% found once; its top ten account for under 40%. The sample in question was PBMCs, obtained in a trial of ipilimumab plus nivolumab as post-transplant consolidation. The origin of the receptors is a male donor with diffuse large B-cell lymphoma. The CDR3 runs from the conserved cysteine through the conserved F or W. Each record gives: clone size, D gene, V gene, J gene, CDR3 protein, CDR3 DNA. A D gene is named only where the DNA matches it firmly. A clone size is listed for some rows: how often the clone was seen (once, few, many), or a class if it is expanded.

clone size: -
D gene: TRBD1
V gene: TRBV5-1
J gene: TRBJ2-2
CDR3 protein: CASSLLDPGGTGELFF
CDR3 DNA: TGCGCCAGCAGCTTGCTTGACCCAGGGGGCACCGGGGAGCTGTTTTTT

clone size: -
D gene: -
V gene: TRBV5-4
J gene: TRBJ1-5
CDR3 protein: CASSAGGPDSNQPQHF
CDR3 DNA: TGTGCCAGCAGCGCGGGGGGACCCGATAGCAATCAGCCCCAGCATTTT

clone size: -
D gene: -
V gene: TRBV29-1
J gene: TRBJ1-6
CDR3 protein: CSVEVAENSPLHF
CDR3 DNA: TGCAGCGTTGAAGTTGCGGAAAATTCACCCCTCCACTTT

clone size: -
D gene: -
V gene: TRBV11-3
J gene: TRBJ2-5
CDR3 protein: CASSPVGDQETQYF
CDR3 DNA: TGTGCCAGCAGCCCAGTGGGGGACCAAGAGACCCAGTACTTC

clone size: -
D gene: TRBD2
V gene: TRBV5-5
J gene: TRBJ2-5
CDR3 protein: CASSLVLAGETQYF
CDR3 DNA: TGTGCCAGCAGCTTGGTATTAGCGGGAGAGACCCAGTACTTC

clone size: few
D gene: -
V gene: TRBV29-1
J gene: TRBJ2-7
CDR3 protein: CSVLVPQASEQYF
CDR3 DNA: TGCAGCGTTCTAGTACCCCAAGCCAGCGAGCAGTACTTC

clone size: -
D gene: TRBD2
V gene: TRBV10-3
J gene: TRBJ2-3
CDR3 protein: CATLAGPLDTQYF
CDR3 DNA: TGTGCCACCTTAGCGGGGCCCCTAGATACGCAGTATTTT

clone size: -
D gene: TRBD1
V gene: TRBV10-2
J gene: TRBJ2-7
CDR3 protein: CASRIGTALGEQYF
CDR3 DNA: TGCGCCAGCAGGATCGGGACAGCCTTGGGTGAGCAGTACTTC

clone size: -
D gene: -
V gene: TRBV2
J gene: TRBJ2-7
CDR3 protein: CASSHGLKGYEQYF
CDR3 DNA: TGTGCCAGCAGCCACGGACTCAAGGGCTACGAGCAGTACTTC

clone size: -
D gene: -
V gene: TRBV27
J gene: TRBJ2-2
CDR3 protein: CASSRVSSNTGELFF
CDR3 DNA: TGTGCCAGCAGCAGAGTCTCATCGAACACCGGGGAGCTGTTTTTT

clone size: -
D gene: -
V gene: TRBV28
J gene: TRBJ1-2
CDR3 protein: CASSLVWSPGGYTF
CDR3 DNA: TGTGCCAGCAGTTTGGTATGGTCACCCGGGGGCTACACCTTC

clone size: -
D gene: -
V gene: TRBV11-3
J gene: TRBJ2-3
CDR3 protein: CASSSSGAPDTQYF
CDR3 DNA: TGTGCCAGCAGCTCCTCAGGGGCTCCAGATACGCAGTATTTT

clone size: once
D gene: -
V gene: TRBV15
J gene: TRBJ1-1
CDR3 protein: CATSMSPLDSREAFF
CDR3 DNA: TGTGCCACCAGCATGAGTCCCCTTGACAGCAGGGAAGCTTTCTTT

clone size: -
D gene: -
V gene: TRBV2
J gene: TRBJ2-3
CDR3 protein: CASSEGRTPRTDTQYF
CDR3 DNA: TGTGCCAGCAGTGAAGGACGGACACCTCGCACAGATACGCAGTATTTT

clone size: -
D gene: TRBD2
V gene: TRBV4-1
J gene: TRBJ2-6
CDR3 protein: CASSQARGAGANVLTF
CDR3 DNA: TGCGCCAGCAGCCAGGCGCGGGGGGCTGGGGCCAACGTCCTGACTTTC

clone size: -
D gene: -
V gene: TRBV2
J gene: TRBJ2-3
CDR3 protein: CASRGKGTDTQYF
CDR3 DNA: TGTGCCAGCAGGGGGAAGGGCACAGATACGCAGTATTTT

clone size: -
D gene: -
V gene: TRBV15
J gene: TRBJ1-3
CDR3 protein: CATSTDGTRGNTIYF
CDR3 DNA: TGTGCCACCAGCACGGACGGGACTCGGGGGAACACCATATATTTT